This TCR beta chain was found in a study of naive and memory T cell subsets. The ends were cut back, 6 bases at V and 0 bases at J, with 9 bases in the middle. There are 14 residues in the CDR3. Germline V lookup: CDR1 MNHEY, CDR2 SMNVEV (reference sequence). The beta constant-region primer was an equimolar mix of two oligonucleotides covering TRBC1 and TRBC2. Four rounds of PCR amplified the ligated cDNA using nested alpha and beta constant-region primers plus SP2. A 12-nucleotide UMI and the SP2 primer were added to the cDNA 3' end by oligonucleotide ligation. Using its own MiXCR run on the UMI-ligation and nested PCR reads, TCRdb lists one record per CDR3 protein. Among approximately 8,100 distinct CDR3 sequences, approximately 30% were seen once, and the ten largest hold around 59%.

The sequencing sample was made of CD8+ TEMRA cells from blood. The subset: effector memory re-expressing CD45RA, CD45RA+ CD27-. This chain connects TRBV27 to TRBJ2-1; D is perhaps TRBD2 (6 bases). The sequence came from a human donor in good health. CDR3 residues: CASSGDFSYNEQFF. CDR3 nucleotide sequence: TGTGCCAGCAGCGGGGACTTCTCCTACAATGAGCAGTTCTTC.